These T cell receptor beta chains were read from a single sample in a study of Graves' ophthalmopathy and Graves' hyperthyroidism. Each CDR3 protein gets one entry after TCRdb re-called the multiplex PCR reads with MiXCR. The sample shows 600,000 to 950,000 distinct CDR3 sequences, 40% of them seen only once. Sequencing input: peripheral blood. All receptors derive from an adult man with Graves' ophthalmopathy. Each CDR3 is given with its conserved first and last residue.

J,V,CDR3
TRBJ1-1,TRBV19,CASSMGIVGKEAFF
TRBJ2-7,TRBV24-1,CATSDPGQGKYEQYF
TRBJ2-3,TRBV10-3,CASSYSKSGGPDTQYF
TRBJ2-7,TRBV24-1,CATSVGGDYEQYF
TRBJ1-2,TRBV7-2,CASSFWTSTGVNTF
TRBJ1-5,TRBV19,CASKVAQGYNQPQHF
TRBJ1-2,TRBV25-1,CASSYSGGRNYGYTF
TRBJ2-3,TRBV19,CASSNDAGGADTQYF
TRBJ2-5,TRBV7-9,CASSLRTSGGAETQYF
TRBJ1-6,TRBV9,CASSAMGHNNSPLHF
TRBJ2-7,TRBV20-1,CSARLAGPEQYF
TRBJ1-3,TRBV29-1,CSVERGDTGNTIYF
TRBJ1-5,TRBV20-1,CSALGQGANQPQHF
TRBJ2-5,TRBV20-1,CSASGGPETQYF
TRBJ1-1,TRBV7-9,CASIQGAGDTEAFF
TRBJ2-2,TRBV9,CASPHYGQGPTGELFF
TRBJ1-5,TRBV20-1,CSASSGAGNQPQHF
TRBJ1-5,TRBV20-1,CSATQVKQPQHF
TRBJ1-5,TRBV12-3/TRBV12-4,CASSLFGGNQPQHF
TRBJ1-5,TRBV20-1,CSAKRALEPQHF
TRBJ1-1,TRBV6-6,CASKDGNTEAFF
TRBJ2-6,TRBV7-3,CASSLSPGGSSGANVLTF
TRBJ1-6,TRBV29-1,CSVGTGYNSPLHF
TRBJ1-1,TRBV27,CASSLIGQEAFF
TRBJ2-5,TRBV7-9,CASSLGQPQYF
TRBJ1-2,TRBV2,CASSEEGAVGYTF
TRBJ2-5,TRBV29-1,CSVRSGETQYF
TRBJ2-7,TRBV2,CASKPRGRNYEQYF
TRBJ2-7,TRBV7-9,CASSLSGGGGTYEQYF
TRBJ1-3,TRBV29-1,CSVSDRDYGYTIYF
TRBJ2-6,TRBV25-1,CASCDRAANVLTF
TRBJ2-7,TRBV9,CASSVGPDRTYEQYF
TRBJ1-4,TRBV10-3,CAISESTLAADREKLFF
TRBJ2-2,TRBV7-9,CAPGHRQINTGELFF
TRBJ2-7,TRBV4-2,CASSQRGGEDEQYF
TRBJ2-2,TRBV11-1,CASVTGGNTGELFF